One sample yielded the 10 T cell receptor beta chains listed below, sequenced in a study of shared clonotypes between healthy human individuals. As defined, naive CD8 cells were CD45RO-negative and positively selected for CCR7, with terminally differentiated effector memory CD45RA+ cells excluded. Sequenced by immunoSEQ multiplex PCR; TCRdb stores in-frame clones only, minus some. This sample carries some 740,000 clones, around 93% of them seen once, and the ten largest clones take less than 25%. The sample was naive CD8+ T cells sorted from blood. All receptors come from a man aged 30 to 39 in good health.

The chain employs TRBV6-6 and TRBJ2-1; D gene unclear. This CDR3 spans 15 amino acids. Trimming shortened V by 5 bases and J by 1 base, and 12 bases separated the two germline ends. Germline lookup yields CDR1 MNHNY and CDR2 SVGAGI (reference sequence). The CDR3 protein is CASSHHVRSYNEQFF. The CDR3 nucleotides are TGTGCCAGCAGTCACCACGTGAGGTCCTACAATGAGCAGTTCTTC.

The genes are TRBV28 and TRBJ2-7; D perhaps matches TRBD1 (5 bases). V dropped 6 bases and J dropped 0 bases, with 12 bases sitting between them. Looked up from germline, CDR1 is MDHEN and CDR2 is SYDVKM. The CDR3 is 14 residues long. The CDR3 DNA reads as TGTGCCAGCAGCCCAAGACAGAGCTCCTACGAGCAGTACTTC. It codes for CASSPRQSSYEQYF.

V is TRBV28 and J is TRBJ2-1; 9 bases are shared with TRBD2. Trimming took 6 bases from V and 8 from J; bases not matched to a gene: 11. This CDR3 contains 15 residues. Germline V gene lookup returns CDR1 MDHEN and CDR2 SYDVKM. The CDR3 spells CASSGVASGTYEQFF. CDR3 sequence (DNA): TGTGCCAGCAGCGGAGTGGCTAGCGGGACCTATGAGCAGTTCTTC. The whole variable domain, remainder taken from reference TRBV28 and TRBJ2-1, is DVKVTQSSRYLVKRTGEKVFLECVQDMDHENMFWYRQDPGLGLRLIYFSYDVKMKEKGDIPEGYSVSREKKERFSLILESASTNQTSMYLCASSGVASGTYEQFFGPGTRLTVL.

The chain is built from TRBV9 and TRBJ1-2, with D hard to call. Trimming left V 0 bases short and J 4 bases short, with 10 bases between. CDR1 is SGDLS, CDR2 YYNGEE, per germline. There are 14 residues in the CDR3. The CDR3 loop is CASSVGSEGYGYTF. DNA of the CDR3: TGTGCCAGCAGCGTAGGGTCAGAAGGCTATGGCTACACCTTC.

V gene TRBV7-9 combines with J gene TRBJ2-1, with unresolved D. This CDR3 comprises 14 residues. The germline V and J ends were trimmed by 1 base and 9 bases, with 13 bases remaining between them. Germline assignment: CDR1 SEHNR and CDR2 FQNEAQ (reference sequence). CDR3 nucleotide sequence: TGTGCCAGCAGCTTAGGAATAGGCCCCACTGAGCAGTTCTTC. Its translation: CASSLGIGPTEQFF.

V usage is TRBV4-3 and J usage is TRBJ1-2; D is perhaps TRBD1 (5 bases). Looked up from germline, CDR1 is LGHNA and CDR2 is YSLEER. The CDR3 is 14 residues long. V was trimmed by 0 bases and J by 7 bases, leaving 12 bases between them. The CDR3 nucleotides read TGCGCCAGCAGCCAAGATTGGGGAGGGGTTGGCTACACCTTC. As protein: CASSQDWGGVGYTF.

The CDR3 sequence: CASSSGTLQETQYF. In DNA, the CDR3 is TGTGCCAGCAGCTCGGGGACCTTGCAAGAGACCCAGTACTTC. The genes are TRBV28 and TRBJ2-5; either TRBD1 or TRBD2 may supply D (5 bases each). Looked up from germline, CDR1 is MDHEN and CDR2 is SYDVKM. This CDR3 contains 14 residues. V dropped 6 bases and J dropped 2 bases, with 13 bases sitting between them. Drawing the rest from reference TRBV28 and TRBJ2-5, the complete variable domain is DVKVTQSSRYLVKRTGEKVFLECVQDMDHENMFWYRQDPGLGLRLIYFSYDVKMKEKGDIPEGYSVSREKKERFSLILESASTNQTSMYLCASSSGTLQETQYFGPGTRLLVL.

To note about this clone: Other DNA sequences in the same sample also yield this CDR3. The CDR3 is CASSPPRSYEQYF. Written as DNA, the CDR3 is TGTGCCAGCAGCCCCCCACGCTCCTACGAGCAGTACTTC. The chain couples TRBV9 to TRBJ2-7; D uncertain. The CDR3 sequence is 13 residues long. The V and J ends lost 4 bases and 0 bases respectively, with 8 bases between them. Germline-derived CDR1 and CDR2 are SGDLS and YYNGEE.

The rearrangement joins TRBV29-1 to TRBJ2-3, with D hard to call. V lost 4 bases to trimming and J lost 3 bases, with 11 bases between them. There are 13 residues in the CDR3. CDR1 and CDR2 (germline): SQVTM, ANQGSEA. The CDR3 DNA is TGCAGCGTTGTCCTAATTAATACAGATACGCAGTATTTT. It translates to CSVVLINTDTQYF.

V and J are TRBV10-3 and TRBJ2-1; TRBD2 aligns across 10 bases. The germline gives CDR1 ENHRY, CDR2 SYGVKD. This CDR3 has 16 residues. J gave up 7 bases and V 6 bases, and 12 bases lay outside the gene matches. The CDR3 sequence is CAISLSSGRAGNEQFF. CDR3 sequence (DNA): TGTGCCATCAGCCTATCCAGCGGGAGGGCCGGGAATGAGCAGTTCTTC.